This T cell receptor beta chain is from a study of T cells in Graves' hyperthyroidism and ophthalmopathy. TCR beta CDR3 region amplification was performed from RNA transcripts. In the first-round RT-PCR of the TCR CDR3, the HTBI primer set was used. One entry per CDR3 protein results from TCRdb running MiXCR on the multiplex PCR reads. The data contain 650,000 to 800,000 distinct CDR3 sequences, 45% of them singletons. Germline V lookup: CDR1 SNHLY, CDR2 FYNNEI. CDR3 length: 13 amino acids. Regarding this clonotype: Antigen specificity is unknown.

Study-level results: Researchers found most expanded thyroid clonotypes above 0.001 in blood as well.

The gene calls are TRBV2 and TRBJ1-6; 7 positions agree with TRBD1. Sequenced material: peripheral blood or thyroid tissue (not recorded which). This TCR derives from an adult man with Graves' disease, either hyperthyroidism or ophthalmopathy (not recorded which). The CDR3 coding sequence is TGTGCGAACCCAGGGGGGACAAATTCACCCCTCCACTTT. Translated, it gives CANPGGTNSPLHF.